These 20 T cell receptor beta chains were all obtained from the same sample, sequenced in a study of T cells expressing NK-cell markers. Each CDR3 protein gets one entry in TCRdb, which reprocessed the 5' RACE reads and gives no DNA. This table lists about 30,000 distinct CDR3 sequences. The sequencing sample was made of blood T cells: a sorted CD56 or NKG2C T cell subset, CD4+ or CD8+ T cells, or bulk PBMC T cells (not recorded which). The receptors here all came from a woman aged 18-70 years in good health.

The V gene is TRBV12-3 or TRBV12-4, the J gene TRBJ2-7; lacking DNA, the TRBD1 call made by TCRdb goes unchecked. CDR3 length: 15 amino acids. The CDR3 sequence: CASRPTGGRAYEQYF.

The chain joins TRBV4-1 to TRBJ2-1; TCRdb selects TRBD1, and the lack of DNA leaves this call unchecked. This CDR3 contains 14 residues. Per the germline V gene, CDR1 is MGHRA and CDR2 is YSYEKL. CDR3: CASSQWTGGNEQFF.

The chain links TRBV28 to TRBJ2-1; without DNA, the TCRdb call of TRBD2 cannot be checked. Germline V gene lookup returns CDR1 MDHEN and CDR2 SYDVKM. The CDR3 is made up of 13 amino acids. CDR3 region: CASSLLSGREEFF.

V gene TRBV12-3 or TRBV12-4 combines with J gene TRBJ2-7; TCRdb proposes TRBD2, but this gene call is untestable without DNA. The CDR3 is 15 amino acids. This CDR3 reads CASSLGTSGSYEQYF.

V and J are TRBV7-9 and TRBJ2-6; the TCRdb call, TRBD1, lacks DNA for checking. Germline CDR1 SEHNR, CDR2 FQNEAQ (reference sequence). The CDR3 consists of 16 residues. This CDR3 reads CTVQGRSRSGANVLTF.

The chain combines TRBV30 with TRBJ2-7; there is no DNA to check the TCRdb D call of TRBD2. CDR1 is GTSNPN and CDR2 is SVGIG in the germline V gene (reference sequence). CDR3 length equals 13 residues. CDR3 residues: CAYQWEGEPEQYF.

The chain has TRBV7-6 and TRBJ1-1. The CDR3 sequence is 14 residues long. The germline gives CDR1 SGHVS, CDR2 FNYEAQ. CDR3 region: CASSLVFSDTEAFF.

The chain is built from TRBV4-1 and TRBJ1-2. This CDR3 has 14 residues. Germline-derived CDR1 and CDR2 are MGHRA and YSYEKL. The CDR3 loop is CASSQEDGLYGYTF.

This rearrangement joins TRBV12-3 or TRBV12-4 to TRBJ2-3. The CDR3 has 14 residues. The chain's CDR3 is CASSLGGEADTQYF.

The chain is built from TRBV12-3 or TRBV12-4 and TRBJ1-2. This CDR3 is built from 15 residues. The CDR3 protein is CASSFGRSWGYGYTF.

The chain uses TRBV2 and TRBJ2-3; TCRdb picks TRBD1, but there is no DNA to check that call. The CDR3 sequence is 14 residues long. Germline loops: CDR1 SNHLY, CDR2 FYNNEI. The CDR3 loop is CASGDKLGVDTQYF.

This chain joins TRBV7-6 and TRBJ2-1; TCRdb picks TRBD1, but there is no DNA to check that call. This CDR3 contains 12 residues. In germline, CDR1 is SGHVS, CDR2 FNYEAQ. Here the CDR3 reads CASQMGVGEQFF.

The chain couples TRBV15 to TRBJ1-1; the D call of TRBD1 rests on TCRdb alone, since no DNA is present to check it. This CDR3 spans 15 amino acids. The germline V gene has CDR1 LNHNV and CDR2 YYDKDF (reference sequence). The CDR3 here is CATSIDRAMNTEAFF.

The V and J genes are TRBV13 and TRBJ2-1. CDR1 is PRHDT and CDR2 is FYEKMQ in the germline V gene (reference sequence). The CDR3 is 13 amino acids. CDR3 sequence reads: CASSPGLADEQFF.

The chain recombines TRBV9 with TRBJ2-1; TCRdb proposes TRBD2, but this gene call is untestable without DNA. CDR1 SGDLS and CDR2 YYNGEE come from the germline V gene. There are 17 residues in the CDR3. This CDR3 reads CASSRTDSLSSYNEQFF.

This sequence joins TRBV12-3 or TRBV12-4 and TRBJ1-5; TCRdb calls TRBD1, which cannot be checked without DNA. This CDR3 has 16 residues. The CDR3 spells CASSALGPDSNQPQHF.

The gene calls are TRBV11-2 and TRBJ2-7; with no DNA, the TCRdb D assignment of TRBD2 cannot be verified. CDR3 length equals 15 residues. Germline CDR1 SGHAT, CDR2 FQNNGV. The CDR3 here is CASSSGGPSSYEQYF. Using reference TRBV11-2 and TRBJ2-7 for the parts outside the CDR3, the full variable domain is EAGVAQSPRYKIIEKRQSVAFWCNPISGHATLYWYQQILGQGPKLLIQFQNNGVVDDSQLPKDRFSAERLKGVDSTLKIQPAKLEDSAVYLCASSSGGPSSYEQYFGPGTRLTVT.

The CDR3 sequence is CASSLIQAGGTGELFF. The rearrangement joins TRBV12-3 or TRBV12-4 to TRBJ2-2; TCRdb calls TRBD2, which cannot be checked without DNA. The CDR3 extends over 16 amino acids.

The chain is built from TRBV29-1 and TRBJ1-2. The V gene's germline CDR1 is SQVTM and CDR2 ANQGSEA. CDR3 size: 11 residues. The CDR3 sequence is CSVRSNYGYTF.

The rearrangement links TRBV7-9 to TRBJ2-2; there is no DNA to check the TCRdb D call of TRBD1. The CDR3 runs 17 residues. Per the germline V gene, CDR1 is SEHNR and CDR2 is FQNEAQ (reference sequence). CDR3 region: CASSLPPGQGLTGELFF.